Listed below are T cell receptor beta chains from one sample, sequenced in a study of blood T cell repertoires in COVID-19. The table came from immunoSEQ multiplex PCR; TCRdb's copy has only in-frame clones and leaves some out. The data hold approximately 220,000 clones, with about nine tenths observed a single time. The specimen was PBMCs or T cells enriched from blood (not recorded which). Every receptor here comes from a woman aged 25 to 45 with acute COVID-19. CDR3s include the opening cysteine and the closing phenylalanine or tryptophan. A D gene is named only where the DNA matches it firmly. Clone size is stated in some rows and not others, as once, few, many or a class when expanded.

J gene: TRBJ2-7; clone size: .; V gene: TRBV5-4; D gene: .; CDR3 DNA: TGTGCCAGCAGCTTGGGTGGAGGGCTGAGCTACGAGCAGTACTTC; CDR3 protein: CASSLGGGLSYEQYF
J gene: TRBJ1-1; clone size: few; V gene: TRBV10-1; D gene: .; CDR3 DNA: TGCGCCAGCAGCGAGTTGGGGGGGACTGAAGCTTTCTTT; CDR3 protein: CASSELGGTEAFF
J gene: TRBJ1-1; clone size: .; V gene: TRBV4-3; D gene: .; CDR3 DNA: TGCGCCAGCAGCCAAACAGGGAACACTGAAGCTTTCTTT; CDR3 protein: CASSQTGNTEAFF
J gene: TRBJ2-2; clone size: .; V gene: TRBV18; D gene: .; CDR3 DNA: TGTGCCAGCTCACCACCGCCAGGGAGGACCGGGGAGCTGTTTTTT; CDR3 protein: CASSPPPGRTGELFF
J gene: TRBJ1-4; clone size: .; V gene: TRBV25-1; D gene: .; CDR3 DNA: TGTGCCAGCAGACCCAGACAGCAACCTAATGAAAAACTGTTTTTT; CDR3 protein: CASRPRQQPNEKLFF
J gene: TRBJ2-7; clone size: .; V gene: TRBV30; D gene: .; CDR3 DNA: TGTGCCTGGCAGACAGAGCGGGTACGGGAGCAGTACTTC; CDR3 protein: CAWQTERVREQYF
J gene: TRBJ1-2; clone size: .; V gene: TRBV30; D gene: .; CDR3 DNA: TGTGCCTCCTCTGACAGGTTCGGTGGCTACACCTTC; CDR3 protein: CASSDRFGGYTF
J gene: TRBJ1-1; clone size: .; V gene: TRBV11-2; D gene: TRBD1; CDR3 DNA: TGTGCCAGCAGCTGGCAGGGCAGGGGGCTGAACACTGAAGCTTTCTTT; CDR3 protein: CASSWQGRGLNTEAFF
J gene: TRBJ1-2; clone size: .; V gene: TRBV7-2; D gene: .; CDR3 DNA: TGTGCCAGCAGCGCTGGGGGGGACTATGGCTACACCTTC; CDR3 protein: CASSAGGDYGYTF
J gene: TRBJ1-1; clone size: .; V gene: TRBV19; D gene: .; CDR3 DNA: TGTGCCAGTACCGACAGAATAGAAGCTTTCTTT; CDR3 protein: CASTDRIEAFF
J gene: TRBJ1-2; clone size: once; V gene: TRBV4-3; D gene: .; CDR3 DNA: TGCGCCAGCAGCCAAGATACAGGAGCTAACTATGGCTACACCTTC; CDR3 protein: CASSQDTGANYGYTF
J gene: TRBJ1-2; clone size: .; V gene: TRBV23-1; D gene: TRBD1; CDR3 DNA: TGCGCCAGCAGTCAATCGGGGACAGGGTGTTATCGGGGCTACACCTTC; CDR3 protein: CASSQSGTGCYRGYTF
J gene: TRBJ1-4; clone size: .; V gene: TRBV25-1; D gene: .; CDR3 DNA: TGTGCCAGCAGTGGGTACAGGACAGCCGCAACTAATGAAAAACTGTTTTTT; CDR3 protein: CASSGYRTAATNEKLFF
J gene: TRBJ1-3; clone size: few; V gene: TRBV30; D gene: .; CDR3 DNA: TGTGCCTGGAGTGGAATACAGGGTTCTGGAAACACCATATATTTT; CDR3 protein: CAWSGIQGSGNTIYF
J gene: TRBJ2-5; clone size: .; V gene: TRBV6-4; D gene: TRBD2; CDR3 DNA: TGTGCCAGCAGTGATCGCGCCCTTAAGACTAGCGGGGTGCAAGAGACCCAGTACTTC; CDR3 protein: CASSDRALKTSGVQETQYF
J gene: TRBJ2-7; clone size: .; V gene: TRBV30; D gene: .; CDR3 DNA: TGTGCCTGGATGGGTCCGAGAGGAGGCTCCTACGAGCAGTACTTC; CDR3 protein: CAWMGPRGGSYEQYF
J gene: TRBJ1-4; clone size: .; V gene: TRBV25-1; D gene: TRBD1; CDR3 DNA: TGTGCCAGCAGTGAGAGCAGGGGGGACAGTCCGAACGAAAAACTGTTTTTT; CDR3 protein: CASSESRGDSPNEKLFF
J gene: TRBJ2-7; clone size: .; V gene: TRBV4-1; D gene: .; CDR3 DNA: TGCGCCAGCAGCCAAACCCCAGGGATTCGGTACGAGCAGTACTTC; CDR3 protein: CASSQTPGIRYEQYF
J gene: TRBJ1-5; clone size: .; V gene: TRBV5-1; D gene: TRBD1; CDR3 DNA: TGCGCCAGCAGTTACGACGGGACAGTCGGGCAGCCCCAGCATTTT; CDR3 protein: CASSYDGTVGQPQHF
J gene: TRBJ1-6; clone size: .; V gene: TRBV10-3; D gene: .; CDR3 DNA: TGTGCCATCACCGCGGACAGCTCCTCCTATAATTCACCCCTCCACTTT; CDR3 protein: CAITADSSSYNSPLHF
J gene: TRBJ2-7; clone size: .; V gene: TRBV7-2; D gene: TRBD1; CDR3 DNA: TGTGCCAGCAGCCCTGCTGACAGGGTGGGCTACGAGCAGTACTTC; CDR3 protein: CASSPADRVGYEQYF
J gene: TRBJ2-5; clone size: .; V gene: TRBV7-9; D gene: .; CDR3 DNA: TGTGCCAGCAGCTCCCGCCGGGGAGAAGAAGAGACCCAGTACTTC; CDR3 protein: CASSSRRGEEETQYF
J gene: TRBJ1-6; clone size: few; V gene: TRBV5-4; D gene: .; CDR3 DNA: TGTGCCAGCAGCGCTGGTCAGGGGTACTCACCCCTCCACTTT; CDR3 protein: CASSAGQGYSPLHF
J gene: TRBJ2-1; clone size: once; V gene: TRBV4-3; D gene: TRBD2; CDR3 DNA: TGCGCCAGCAGCCAAGATTGGGGGACTAGCGGACTACGGGGCAATGAGCAGTTCTTC; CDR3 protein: CASSQDWGTSGLRGNEQFF
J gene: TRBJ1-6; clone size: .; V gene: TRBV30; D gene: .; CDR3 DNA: TGTGCCTGGAGTGACGTAGGGGGGGCTGGCTCACCCCTCCACTTT; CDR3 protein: CAWSDVGGAGSPLHF
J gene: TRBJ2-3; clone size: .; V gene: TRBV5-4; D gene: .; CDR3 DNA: TGTGCCAGCAGCCCCCAGGTGACCCTCAGCACAGATACGCAGTATTTT; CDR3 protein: CASSPQVTLSTDTQYF
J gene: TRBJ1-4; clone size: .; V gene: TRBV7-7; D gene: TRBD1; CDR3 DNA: TGTGCCAGCAGCACCGGGACAGGGGCGGGTGAAAAACTGTTTTTT; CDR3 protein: CASSTGTGAGEKLFF
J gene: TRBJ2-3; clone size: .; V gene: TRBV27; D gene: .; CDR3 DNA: TGTGCCAGCAGTCCTCAGGTGTCAGATACGCAGTATTTT; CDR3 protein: CASSPQVSDTQYF
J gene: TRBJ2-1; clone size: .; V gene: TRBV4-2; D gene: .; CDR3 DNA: TGTGCCAGCAGCCAAGTTGGGGGGACCTACAATGAGCAGTTCTTC; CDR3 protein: CASSQVGGTYNEQFF
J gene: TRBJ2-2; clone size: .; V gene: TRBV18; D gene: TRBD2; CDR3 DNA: TGTGCCAGCTCCCCCAGCAGCGGGGCCCCCGGGGAGCTGTTTTTT; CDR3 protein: CASSPSSGAPGELFF
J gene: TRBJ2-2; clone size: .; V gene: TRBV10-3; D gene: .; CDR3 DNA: TGTGCCATCAGCGAGATCAGTGAAACCGGGGAGCTGTTTTTT; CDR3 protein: CAISEISETGELFF
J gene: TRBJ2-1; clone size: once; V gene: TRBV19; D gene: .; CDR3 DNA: TGTGCCAGTAGTTTCGGTGGCAGGGGATCCTACAATGAGCAGTTCTTC; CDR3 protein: CASSFGGRGSYNEQFF
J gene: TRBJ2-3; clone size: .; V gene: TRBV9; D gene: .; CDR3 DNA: TGTGCCAGCAGCGTTGAGGGGGTCCCAACCGATACGCAGTATTTT; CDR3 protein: CASSVEGVPTDTQYF
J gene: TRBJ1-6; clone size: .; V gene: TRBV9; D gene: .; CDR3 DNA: TGTGCCAGCAGCCAAAACAGGGACCCCATTTATAATTCACCCCTCCACTTT; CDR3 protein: CASSQNRDPIYNSPLHF
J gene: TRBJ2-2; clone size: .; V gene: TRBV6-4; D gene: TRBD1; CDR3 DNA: TGTGCCAGCAGACAGGGGCGGAACACCGGGGAGCTGTTTTTT; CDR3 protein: CASRQGRNTGELFF
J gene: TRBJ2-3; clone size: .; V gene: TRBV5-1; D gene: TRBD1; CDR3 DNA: TGCGCCAGCAGCTGGAGGACAGGGCTGGTCACAGATACGCAGTATTTT; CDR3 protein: CASSWRTGLVTDTQYF
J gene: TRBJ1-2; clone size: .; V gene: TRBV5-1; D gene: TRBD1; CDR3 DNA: TGCGCCAGCTTCTTAGGACAGGGGGCGGATGGCTACACCTTC; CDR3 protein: CASFLGQGADGYTF
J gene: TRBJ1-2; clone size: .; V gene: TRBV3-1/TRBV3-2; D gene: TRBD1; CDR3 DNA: TGTGCCAGCAGCCTCGGGACAGACTATGGCTACACCTTC; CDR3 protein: CASSLGTDYGYTF
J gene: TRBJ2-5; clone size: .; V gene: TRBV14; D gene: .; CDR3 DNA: TGTGCCAGCAGCCAAGGCCTAGCCCGCCAAGAGACCCAGTACTTC; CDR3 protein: CASSQGLARQETQYF
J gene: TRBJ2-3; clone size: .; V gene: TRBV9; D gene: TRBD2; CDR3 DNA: TGTGCCAGCAGCGTAGGCGGCGGGAGTACAGATACGCAGTATTTT; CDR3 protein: CASSVGGGSTDTQYF
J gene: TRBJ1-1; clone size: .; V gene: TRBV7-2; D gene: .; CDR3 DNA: TGTGCCAGCATCAAAAACCCAGGGAACATGAACACTGAAGCTTTCTTT; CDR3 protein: CASIKNPGNMNTEAFF
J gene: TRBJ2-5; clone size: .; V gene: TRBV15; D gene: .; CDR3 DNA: TGTGCCACCAGCAGAGATGGGGCAGTTCAAGAGACCCAGTACTTC; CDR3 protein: CATSRDGAVQETQYF
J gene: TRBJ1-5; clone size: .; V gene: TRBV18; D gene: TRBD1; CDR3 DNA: TGTGCCAGCTCACCATCGGCGACAGGGGTCCCCAATCAGCCCCAGCATTTT; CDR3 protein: CASSPSATGVPNQPQHF
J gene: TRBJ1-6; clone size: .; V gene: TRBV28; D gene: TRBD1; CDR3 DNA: TGTGCCAGCAGTGGGGACAGGGATGCTTCACCCCTCCACTTT; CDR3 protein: CASSGDRDASPLHF
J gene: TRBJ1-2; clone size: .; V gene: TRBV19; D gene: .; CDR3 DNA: TGTGCCAGTAGTCGGGACTATGGCTACACCTTC; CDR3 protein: CASSRDYGYTF
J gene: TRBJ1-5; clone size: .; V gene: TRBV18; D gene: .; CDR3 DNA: TGTGCCAGCTCCCGCGGGCGGGATAGCAATCAGCCCCAGCATTTT; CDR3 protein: CASSRGRDSNQPQHF
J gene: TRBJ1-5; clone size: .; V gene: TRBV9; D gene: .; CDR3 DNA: TGTGCCAGCAGTTGGCGGGGATGCAGAAATCAGCCCCAGCATTTT; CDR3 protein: CASSWRGCRNQPQHF
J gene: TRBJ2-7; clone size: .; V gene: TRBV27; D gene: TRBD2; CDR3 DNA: TGTGCCAGCAGTTTATCCTCGGGACTATATGGCTACGAGCAGTACTTC; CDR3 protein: CASSLSSGLYGYEQYF
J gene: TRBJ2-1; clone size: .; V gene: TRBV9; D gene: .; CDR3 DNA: TGTGCCAGCAGCGAGCCGACAGGGAGGAATGAGCAGTTCTTC; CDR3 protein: CASSEPTGRNEQFF
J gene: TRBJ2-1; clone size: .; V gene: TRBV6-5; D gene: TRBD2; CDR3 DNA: TGTGCCAGCAGTACGACTAGCGGGAACTACAATGAGCAGTTCTTC; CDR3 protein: CASSTTSGNYNEQFF
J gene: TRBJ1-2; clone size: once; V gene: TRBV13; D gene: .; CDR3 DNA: TGTGCCAGCAGCTTAGGCCAGGGGAACTACTATGGCTACACCTTC; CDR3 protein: CASSLGQGNYYGYTF
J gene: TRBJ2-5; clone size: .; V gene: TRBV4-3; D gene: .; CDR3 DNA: TGCGCCAGCAGCCAAGATCTTCTATCCTATGACGGGGAGACCCAGTACTTC; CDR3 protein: CASSQDLLSYDGETQYF
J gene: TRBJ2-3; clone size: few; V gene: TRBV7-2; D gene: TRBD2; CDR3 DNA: TGTGCCAGCAGCTTAGGGGGGACTAGCGGGGCGGGAGCAGGCACGCAGTATTTT; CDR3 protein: CASSLGGTSGAGAGTQYF
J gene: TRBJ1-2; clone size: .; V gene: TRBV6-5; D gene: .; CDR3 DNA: TGTGCCAGCAGTAACCCGCCGGGCTATGGCTACACCTTC; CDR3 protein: CASSNPPGYGYTF
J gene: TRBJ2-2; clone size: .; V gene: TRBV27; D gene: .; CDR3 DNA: TGTGCCAGCAGTCCGGTCGGGTTTTCCGGGGAGCTGTTTTTT; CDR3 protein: CASSPVGFSGELFF
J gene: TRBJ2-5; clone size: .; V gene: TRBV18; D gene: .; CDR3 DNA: TGTGCCAGCTCACCACCAGCCTTTTCGTACCAAGAGACCCAGTACTTC; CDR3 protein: CASSPPAFSYQETQYF
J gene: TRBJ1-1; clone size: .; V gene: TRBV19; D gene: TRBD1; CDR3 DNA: TGTGCCAGTAGTATGGGACAGGGGGACACTGAAGCTTTCTTT; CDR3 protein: CASSMGQGDTEAFF